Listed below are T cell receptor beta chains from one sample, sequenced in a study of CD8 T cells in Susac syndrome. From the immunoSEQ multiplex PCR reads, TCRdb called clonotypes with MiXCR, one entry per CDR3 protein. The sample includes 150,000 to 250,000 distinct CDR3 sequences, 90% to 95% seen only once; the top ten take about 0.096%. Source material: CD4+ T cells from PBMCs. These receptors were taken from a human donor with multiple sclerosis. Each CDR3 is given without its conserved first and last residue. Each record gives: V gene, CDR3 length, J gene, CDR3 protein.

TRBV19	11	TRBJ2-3	ASSSLNTDTQY
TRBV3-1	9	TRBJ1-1	ASSQDNGAF
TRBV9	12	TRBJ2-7	ASSVASGGYEQY
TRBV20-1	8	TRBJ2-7	SARDYEQY
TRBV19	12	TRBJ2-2	ASRAGRDDGELF
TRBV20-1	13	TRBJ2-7	SATSLGLSLREQY
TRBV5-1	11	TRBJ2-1	ASSTGQMNEQF
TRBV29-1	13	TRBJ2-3	SLGKGASSTDTQY
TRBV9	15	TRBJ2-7	ASSVGERTSRSYEQY
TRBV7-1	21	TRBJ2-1	ASSTRLAGGRAELRRSYNEQF
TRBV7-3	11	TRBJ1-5	ASSLEANQPQH
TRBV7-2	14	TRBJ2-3	ASSFAGGGLTDTQY
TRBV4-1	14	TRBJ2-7	ASSSRTGGSFYEQY
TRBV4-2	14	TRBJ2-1	ASSQGGRGVYNEQF
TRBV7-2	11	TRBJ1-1	ASSLDPDAEAF
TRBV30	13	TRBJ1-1	AWSVLDSENTEAF
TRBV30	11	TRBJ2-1	AWTSRGLDEQF
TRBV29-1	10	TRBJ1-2	SGGERGHGYT
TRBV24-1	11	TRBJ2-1	ATSDPGLSRQF
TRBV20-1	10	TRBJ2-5	SAPGYQETQY
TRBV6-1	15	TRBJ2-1	ASSGRTLQQTYNEQF
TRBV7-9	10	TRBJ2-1	ASSPANNEQF
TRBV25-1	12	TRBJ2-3	ASSGGGAIRTQY
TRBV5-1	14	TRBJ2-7	ASSLRLGTVSNEQY
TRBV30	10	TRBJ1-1	AWSKVDTEAF
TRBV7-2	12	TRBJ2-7	ASSFAGGSYEQY
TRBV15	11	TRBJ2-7	ATSGNRGSEQY